The sequence of this TCR beta chain was determined in a study of T-cell memory formation after mild COVID-19. V lost 4 bases to trimming and J lost 2 bases; unmatched junction nucleotides: 5. There are 14 residues in the CDR3. CDR1 is MGHRA, CDR2 YSYEKL, per germline. MiXCR, applied by TCRdb to the 5' RACE reads, yields one record per CDR3 protein. The sample has about 260,000 distinct CDR3 sequences; roughly 17% are singletons. The source material was PBMCs or a T cell subset sorted from them (not recorded which). The clonotype was recovered from a man younger than 35 who had mild COVID-19 (a few samples of this study predate the infection). Cell type and time point are not known. V gene TRBV4-1 combines with J gene TRBJ2-7, with 7 bases that match TRBD1. CDR3 coding DNA: TGCGCCAGCAGCCGAGAGACAGGGACCTACGAGCAGTACTTC. Translated: CASSRETGTYEQYF.